The 20 T cell receptor beta chains given below trace back to one sample, sequenced in a study of T cell repertoires in cytomegalovirus infection. TCRdb recomputed calls from the reads with MiXCR, one row per CDR3 protein. The sample lists some 180,000 distinct CDR3 sequences; roughly 17% were seen once. Material for sequencing was CD8+ T cells from PBMCs. These receptors came from a human donor in good health (CMV status not recorded). Some clones in this sample may be carry-over from other donors' samples.

This chain links TRBV7-4 with TRBJ2-2, with 10 bases fitting TRBD1. Germline CDR1 reads SGHVT; CDR2 reads SQSDAQ. This CDR3 comprises 17 residues. The ends lost 0 bases at V and 7 bases at J; junction bases unmatched: 8. Here the CDR3 reads CASSLAGDRGQDGELFF. The CDR3 DNA follows: TGTGCCAGCAGCTTAGCGGGAGACAGGGGGCAAGACGGGGAGCTGTTTTTT.

This clonotype was counted at least ten times. V usage is TRBV28 and J usage is TRBJ1-5, with D possibly being TRBD1 (6 bases). Germline lookup yields CDR1 MDHEN and CDR2 SYDVKM. Trimming took off 5 bases at V and 7 bases at J, with 18 bases between the two ends. This CDR3 region has 15 residues. CDR3 in amino acids: CASSHLTGKKQPQHF. CDR3 coding DNA: TGTGCCAGCAGTCACCTTACAGGGAAGAAACAGCCCCAGCATTTT.

The chain carries TRBV28 and TRBJ1-2; 9 nucleotides agree with TRBD1. With 2 bases clipped from V and 6 bases from J, the junction kept 13 bases outside the gene matches. The CDR3 totals 17 residues. In germline, CDR1 is MDHEN, CDR2 SYDVKM. The CDR3, as DNA: TGTGCCAGCAGTTTACATATCAGAGGGACAGGGAACGATGGCTACACCTTC. Protein sequence: CASSLHIRGTGNDGYTF.

The sample holds a few counts of this clonotype. The rearrangement links TRBV6-2 or TRBV6-3 to TRBJ2-2; tentatively, D is TRBD1 (6 bases). V gave up 8 bases and J gave up 4 bases, with 11 bases separating them. The CDR3 has 13 residues. Per the germline V gene, CDR1 is MNHEY and CDR2 is SVGEGT. The CDR3 sequence is CASRQDFTGELFF. Written as DNA, the CDR3 is TGTGCCAGCCGACAGGACTTCACCGGGGAGCTGTTTTTT.

This clonotype was observed a few times. This chain joins TRBV7-6 and TRBJ2-1; TRBD2 aligns across 12 bases. Germline CDR1 is SGHVS and CDR2 is FNYEAQ. There are 18 residues in the CDR3. With V trimmed by 1 base and J by 2 bases, 6 bases remained unmatched. CDR3 loop: CASSLVLAGGGAYNEQFF. The CDR3 bases are TGTGCCAGCAGCTTAGTGCTAGCGGGGGGGGGGGCCTACAATGAGCAGTTCTTC.

This clonotype has only a few counts. The rearrangement joins TRBV7-6 to TRBJ2-1, with 12 bases matching TRBD2. The junction had 5 bases not matched to a gene; V was cut back by 6 bases and J by 2 bases. The CDR3 extends over 16 amino acids. The V gene's germline CDR1 is SGHVS and CDR2 FNYEAQ. The CDR3 sequence: CASSRTSGETYNEQFF. CDR3 nucleotide sequence: TGTGCCAGCAGTCGGACTAGCGGGGAGACCTACAATGAGCAGTTCTTC.

This rearrangement joins TRBV28 to TRBJ2-1, with D possibly TRBD1 on 5 matching bases. V lost 2 bases and J lost 5, with 10 bases in between. This CDR3 spans 14 amino acids. Germline V gene sequence: CDR1 MDHEN, CDR2 SYDVKM. The CDR3 nucleotides read TGTGCCAGCAGTTTAAGCCCAGGGAACAATGAGCAGTTCTTC. This codes for CASSLSPGNNEQFF. The full variable domain, its missing parts supplied by reference TRBV28 and TRBJ2-1, is DVKVTQSSRYLVKRTGEKVFLECVQDMDHENMFWYRQDPGLGLRLIYFSYDVKMKEKGDIPEGYSVSREKKERFSLILESASTNQTSMYLCASSLSPGNNEQFFGPGTRLTVL.

This clonotype showed up just a few times. V and J are TRBV11-2 and TRBJ1-1, with unresolved D. The V end was cut by 6 bases, the J end by 0 bases, with 5 bases between. The CDR3 consists of 12 residues. Germline loops: CDR1 SGHAT, CDR2 FQNNGV. The chain's CDR3 is CASSQMNTEAFF. The CDR3 coding sequence is TGTGCCAGCAGTCAAATGAACACTGAAGCTTTCTTT.

This clonotype has a handful of counts. The chain uses TRBV7-2 and TRBJ2-7, with 7 bases identical to TRBD1. Germline lookup yields CDR1 SGHTA and CDR2 FQGNSA. V shed 6 bases and J 0 bases; nucleotides not matched to a gene: 8. The CDR3 contains 15 residues. The CDR3 spells CASRPDRDSSYEQYF. CDR3 sequence (DNA): TGTGCCAGCAGACCTGACCGGGACAGCTCCTACGAGCAGTACTTC.

The chain carries TRBV5-1 and TRBJ2-7, with 10 positions matching TRBD1. In germline, CDR1 is SGHRS, CDR2 YFSETQ. V shed 4 bases, J shed 6 bases, and the junction held 7 bases outside the gene matches. This CDR3 is built from 14 residues. CDR3 in DNA: TGCGCCAGCAGCCCCCGGGACAGGGGAAGCGAGCAGTACTTC. Translation gives CASSPRDRGSEQYF.

This rearrangement joins TRBV7-6 to TRBJ1-2; possible D gene TRBD1, 5 bases. The V gene's germline CDR1 is SGHVS and CDR2 FNYEAQ. Trimming removed 3 bases at V and 3 bases at J, with 14 bases between. The CDR3 has 15 residues. CDR3: CASSFRSRGDYGYTF. The CDR3 region has the DNA TGTGCCAGCAGCTTTCGAAGCCGGGGGGACTATGGCTACACCTTC.

For this clonotype: The junction departs from germline at one end; a sequencing error may be responsible. The chain is built from TRBV4-2 and TRBJ2-3; D is unclear. The V gene's germline CDR1 is LGHNA and CDR2 YNFKEQ. This CDR3 is 16 amino acids long. DNA of the CDR3: TGTGCCAGCAGCCAAGAAGCCCCACTGGTGGCAGATACGCAGTGTTTT. Translation: CASSQEAPLVADTQCF.

The J gene is TRBJ2-3, the V gene TRBV9; D might be TRBD1 or TRBD2, each matching 5 bases. The CDR3 spans 14 residues. CDR1 SGDLS and CDR2 YYNGEE come from the germline V gene. V lost 2 bases to trimming and J lost 0 bases, with 7 bases between them. The CDR3 sequence: CASSVGRSTDTQYF. The CDR3 DNA sequence: TGTGCCAGCAGCGTGGGACGGAGCACAGATACGCAGTATTTT.

This clonotype turned up a few times. The chain joins TRBV4-3 to TRBJ2-1; the match to TRBD2 covers 7 bases. CDR3 size: 16 residues. Germline-derived CDR1 and CDR2 are LGHNA and YSLEER. The trim removed 1 base at V and 10 bases at J, leaving 13 bases unmatched. In DNA, the CDR3 is TGCGCCAGCAGCCAAGCCCCAGCGTTTTCAGCGGGGGAGCAGTTCTTC. This codes for CASSQAPAFSAGEQFF.

This clonotype was observed a handful of times. The J gene is TRBJ1-6, the V gene TRBV19; D not resolved. Trimming cost V 3 bases and J 7 bases, with 7 bases left between them. The germline V gene encodes CDR1 LNHDA and CDR2 SQIVND (reference sequence). The CDR3 sequence is 13 residues long. The CDR3 nucleotides read TGTGCCAGTAGTATCGCAGGAAATTCACCCCTCCACTTT. This sequence encodes CASSIAGNSPLHF. The variable domain in full, completed from reference TRBV19 and TRBJ1-6, reads DGGITQSPKYLFRKEGQNVTLSCEQNLNHDAMYWYRQDPGQGLRLIYYSQIVNDFQKGDIAEGYSVSREKKESFPLTVTSAQKNPTAFYLCASSIAGNSPLHFGNGTRLTVT.

This rearrangement joins TRBV28 to TRBJ2-1; D remains unclear. V lost 2 bases, J lost 6 bases, and 8 bases lay in between. The CDR3 length is 13 residues. Germline V gene sequence: CDR1 MDHEN, CDR2 SYDVKM. CDR3 region: CASSLAPSNEQFF. In DNA, the CDR3 is TGTGCCAGCAGTTTAGCCCCCTCCAATGAGCAGTTCTTC.

The chain has TRBV6-2 or TRBV6-3 and TRBJ2-7, with 9 bases aligning to TRBD2. V lost 6 bases to trimming and J lost 1 base; unmatched junction nucleotides: 7. The CDR3 consists of 15 residues. Germline V lookup: CDR1 MNHEY, CDR2 SVGEGT. This CDR3 reads CASRTSGGISYEQYF. CDR3 DNA: TGTGCCAGCAGGACGAGCGGGGGGATATCCTACGAGCAGTACTTC.

The chain couples TRBV6-6 to TRBJ1-3; D is unresolved. The CDR3 spans 14 residues. The V end was cut by 10 bases, the J end by 0 bases, with 13 bases between. From germline, CDR1 is MNHNY and CDR2 SVGAGI (reference sequence). The CDR3 loop reads CATHPGYSGNTIYF. The CDR3, as DNA: TGTGCCACCCATCCCGGTTACTCTGGAAACACCATATATTTT.

The table lists this clonotype with a few counts. The J gene is TRBJ1-5, the V gene TRBV12-3 or TRBV12-4; TRBD1 matches 8 bases. The CDR3 has 15 amino acids. With 5 bases clipped from V and 3 bases from J, the junction kept 6 bases outside the gene matches. The CDR3 region has the DNA TGTGCCAGCAGTCATGGACAGGGCTACAATCAGCCCCAGCATTTT. It codes for CASSHGQGYNQPQHF.

In its sample, this clonotype was seen a few times. The V and J genes are TRBV7-9 and TRBJ2-7, with D perhaps being TRBD1 or TRBD2 (7 bases each). The length of the CDR3 is 16 residues. Germline-derived CDR1 and CDR2 are SEHNR and FQNEAQ (reference sequence). Trimming removed 6 bases at V and 0 bases at J, with 18 bases between. CDR3 DNA sequence: TGTGCCAGCAGGGAAAGGGGGGGACAGAGCTCCTACGAGCAGTACTTC. Translated, it gives CASRERGGQSSYEQYF.